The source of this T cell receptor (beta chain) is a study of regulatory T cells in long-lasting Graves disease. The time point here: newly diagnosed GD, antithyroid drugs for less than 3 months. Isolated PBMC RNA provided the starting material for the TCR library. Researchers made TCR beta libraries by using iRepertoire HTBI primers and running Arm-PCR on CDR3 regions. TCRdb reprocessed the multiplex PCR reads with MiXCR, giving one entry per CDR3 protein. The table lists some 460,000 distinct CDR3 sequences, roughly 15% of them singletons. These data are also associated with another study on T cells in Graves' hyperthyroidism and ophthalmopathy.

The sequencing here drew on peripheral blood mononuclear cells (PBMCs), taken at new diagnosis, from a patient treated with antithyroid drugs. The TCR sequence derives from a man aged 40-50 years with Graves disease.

The CDR3 spells CASSQEGRDTIYF. The CDR3 DNA follows: TGCGCCAGCAGCCAAGAGGGGAGAGACACCATATATTTT. The chain has TRBV4-1 and TRBJ1-3, with D hard to call. The CDR3 runs to 13 residues. Germline V gene sequence: CDR1 MGHRA, CDR2 YSYEKL. V dropped 0 bases and J dropped 8 bases, with 8 bases sitting between them.